This T cell receptor (beta chain) came from a study of PD-L1 blockade in urothelial cancer. In the study overall: The analyses of blood took place 3 weeks (second dose) and 6 weeks after treatment start. Median T cell yield from blood was around 140,000.

Here immunoSEQ multiplex PCR was the method, and the copy in TCRdb shows in-frame clones only, minus some. The sample has roughly 60,000 clones, 82% seen once. Germline V gives CDR1 SGHAT, CDR2 FQNNGV. The V end was cut by 1 base, the J end by 2 bases, with 10 bases between. CDR3 length equals 15 residues. The origin of this receptor is a man aged 65-85 years with urothelial cancer. This rearrangement joins TRBV11-2 to TRBJ2-3; no firm D call. The sequenced sample was PBMCs, obtained around atezolizumab (anti-PD-L1) treatment. The chain's CDR3 is CASSLAGLNTDTQYF. In nucleotides, the CDR3 is TGTGCCAGCAGCTTAGCTGGGCTGAACACAGATACGCAGTATTTT.